This is a list of T cell receptor beta chains from one sample in a study of T cell repertoires in cytomegalovirus infection. TCRdb reprocessed the reads with MiXCR, giving one entry per CDR3 protein. The repertoire includes over 300,000 distinct CDR3 sequences, 9% to 9.5% of them detected once, and roughly 4.5% sits in the top ten. Source material: PBMCs. These receptors all come from a human donor in good health (CMV status not recorded). Some clones in this sample may be carry-over from other donors' samples. CDR3s include the opening cysteine and the closing phenylalanine or tryptophan. D genes are given only for firm matches. Clone size is stated in some rows and not others, as once, few, many or a class when expanded.

J: TRBJ1-1; size: -; V: TRBV28; D: TRBD1; DNA: TGTGCCAGCAGTTCACAGGGGGCGCCGAACACTGAAGCTTTCTTT; CDR3: CASSSQGAPNTEAFF
J: TRBJ2-7; size: -; V: TRBV7-3; D: -; DNA: TGTGCCAGCAGCTTATGGACGGGCTACGAGCAGTACTTC; CDR3: CASSLWTGYEQYF
J: TRBJ2-7; size: -; V: TRBV12-3/TRBV12-4; D: -; DNA: TGTGCCAGCAGTTTGGTGGGGGGGCCCAGGGACGAGCAGTACTTC; CDR3: CASSLVGGPRDEQYF
J: TRBJ2-1; size: -; V: TRBV12-3/TRBV12-4; D: TRBD2; DNA: TGTGCCAGCAGTTTAGGAGCGGGGAGGGGCAATGAGCAGTTCTTC; CDR3: CASSLGAGRGNEQFF
J: TRBJ1-5; size: -; V: TRBV19; D: -; DNA: TGTGCCAGTAGTATAAAGGAAGGACAGCCCCAGCATTTT; CDR3: CASSIKEGQPQHF
J: TRBJ2-5; size: many; V: TRBV11-1; D: TRBD1; DNA: TGTGCCAGCAGCTCCCCGGCCGACAGGGTCCCCCAGTACTTC; CDR3: CASSSPADRVPQYF
J: TRBJ2-3; size: many; V: TRBV12-3/TRBV12-4; D: TRBD1; DNA: TGTGCCAGCAGTCCCGGGACAGTCCGCACAGATACGCAGTATTTT; CDR3: CASSPGTVRTDTQYF
J: TRBJ1-2; size: few; V: TRBV20-1; D: TRBD1; DNA: TGCAGTGCTAGAGTGCCACAGGGGTATGGCTACACCTTC; CDR3: CSARVPQGYGYTF
J: TRBJ2-3; size: many; V: TRBV4-3; D: TRBD2; DNA: TGCGCCAGCAGCCAAGATGACGGGGGGGCAGATACGCAGTATTTT; CDR3: CASSQDDGGADTQYF
J: TRBJ2-3; size: many; V: TRBV7-9; D: TRBD2; DNA: TGTGCCAGCAGCTTAGATGGTTCGCGGGAGGGGGATACGCAGTATTTT; CDR3: CASSLDGSREGDTQYF